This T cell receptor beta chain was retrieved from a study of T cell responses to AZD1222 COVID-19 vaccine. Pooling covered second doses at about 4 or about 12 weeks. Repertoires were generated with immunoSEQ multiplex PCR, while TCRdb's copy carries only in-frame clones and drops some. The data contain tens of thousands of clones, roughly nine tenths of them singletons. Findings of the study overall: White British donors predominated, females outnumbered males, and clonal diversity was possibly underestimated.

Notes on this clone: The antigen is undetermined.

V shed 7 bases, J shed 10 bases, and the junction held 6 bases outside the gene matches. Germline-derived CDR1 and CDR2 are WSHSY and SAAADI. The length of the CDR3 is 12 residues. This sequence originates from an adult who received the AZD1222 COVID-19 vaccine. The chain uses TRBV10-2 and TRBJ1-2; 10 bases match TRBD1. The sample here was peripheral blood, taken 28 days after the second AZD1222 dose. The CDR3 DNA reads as TGCGCCAGCACCCCGACAGGGGGCTTCTACACCTTC. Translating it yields CASTPTGGFYTF.